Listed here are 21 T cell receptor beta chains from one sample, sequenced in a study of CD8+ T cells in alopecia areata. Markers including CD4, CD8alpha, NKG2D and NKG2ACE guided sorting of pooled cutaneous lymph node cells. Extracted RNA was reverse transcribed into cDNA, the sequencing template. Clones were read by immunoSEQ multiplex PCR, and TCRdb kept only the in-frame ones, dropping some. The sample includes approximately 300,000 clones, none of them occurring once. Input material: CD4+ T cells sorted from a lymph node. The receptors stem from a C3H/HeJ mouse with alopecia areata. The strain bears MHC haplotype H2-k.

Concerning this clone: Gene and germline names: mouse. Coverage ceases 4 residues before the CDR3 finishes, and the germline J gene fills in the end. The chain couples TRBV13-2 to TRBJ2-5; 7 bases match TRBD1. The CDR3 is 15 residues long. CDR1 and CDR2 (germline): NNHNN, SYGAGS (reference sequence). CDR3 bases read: TGTGCCAGCGGTGATCCCGGGACAGTAGGGGAC. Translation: CASGDPGTVGD. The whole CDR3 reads CASGDPGTVGDTQYF.

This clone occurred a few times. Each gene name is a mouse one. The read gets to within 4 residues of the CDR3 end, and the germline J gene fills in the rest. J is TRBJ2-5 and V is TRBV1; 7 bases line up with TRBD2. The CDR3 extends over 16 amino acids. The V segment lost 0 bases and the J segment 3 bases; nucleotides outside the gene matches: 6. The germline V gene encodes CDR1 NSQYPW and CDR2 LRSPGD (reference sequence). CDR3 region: CTCSADHPGGQDTQYF. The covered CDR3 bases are TGCACCTGCAGTGCAGATCACCCGGGGGGGCAAGAC. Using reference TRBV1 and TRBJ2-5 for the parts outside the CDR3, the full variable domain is VTLLEQNPRWRLVPRGQAVNLRCILKNSQYPWMSWYQQDLQKQLQWLFTLRSPGDKEVKSLPGADYLATRVTDTELRLQVANMSQGRTLYCTCSADHPGGQDTQYFGPGTRLLVL.

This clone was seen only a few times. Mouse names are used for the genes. CDR3 sequence: CASRPGQGSAETLYF. Incomplete CDR3 DNA: TGTGCCAGCAGGCCGGGACAGGGTAGTGCAGAA. V and J are TRBV13-1 and TRBJ2-3; 9 bases fit TRBD1. The read comes to an end 4 residues before the CDR3 does, leaving the germline J gene to fill in the end. The CDR3 length is 15 residues. With 5 bases clipped from V and 0 bases from J, the junction kept 4 bases outside the gene matches. The germline V gene encodes CDR1 NSHNY and CDR2 SYGAGN.

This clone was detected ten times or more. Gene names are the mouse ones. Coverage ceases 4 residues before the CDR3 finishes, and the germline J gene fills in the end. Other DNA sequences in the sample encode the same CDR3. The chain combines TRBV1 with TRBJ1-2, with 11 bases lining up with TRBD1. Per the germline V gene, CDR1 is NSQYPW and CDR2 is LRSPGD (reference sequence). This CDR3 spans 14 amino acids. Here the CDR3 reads CTCSAGTGGSDYTF. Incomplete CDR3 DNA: TGCACCTGCAGTGCCGGGACAGGGGGGTCC. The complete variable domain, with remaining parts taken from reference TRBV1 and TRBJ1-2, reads VTLLEQNPRWRLVPRGQAVNLRCILKNSQYPWMSWYQQDLQKQLQWLFTLRSPGDKEVKSLPGADYLATRVTDTELRLQVANMSQGRTLYCTCSAGTGGSDYTFGSGTRLLVI.

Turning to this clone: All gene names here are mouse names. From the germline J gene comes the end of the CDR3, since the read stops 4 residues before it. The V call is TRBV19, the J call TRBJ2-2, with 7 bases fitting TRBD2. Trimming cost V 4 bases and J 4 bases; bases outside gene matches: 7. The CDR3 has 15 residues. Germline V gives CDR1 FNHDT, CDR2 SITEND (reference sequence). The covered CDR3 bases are TGTGCCAGCAGTCCCCCTCGACTGGGCACCGGG. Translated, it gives CASSPPRLGTG. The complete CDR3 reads CASSPPRLGTGQLYF.

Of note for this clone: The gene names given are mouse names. The CDR3 bases that were read are TGTGCCAGCAGTGAAGAGGGACAGGGTAACCAAGAC. Its translation: CASSEEGQGNQD. The CDR3 reads in full as CASSEEGQGNQDTQYF. The chain joins TRBV13-1 to TRBJ2-5; 9 nucleotides align to TRBD1. The CDR3 extends 4 residues past the end of the read, so its final part is completed from the germline J gene. CDR3 length: 16 residues. In germline, CDR1 is NSHNY, CDR2 SYGAGN. Trimming removed 2 bases from V and 0 bases from J; junction bases left unmatched: 4.

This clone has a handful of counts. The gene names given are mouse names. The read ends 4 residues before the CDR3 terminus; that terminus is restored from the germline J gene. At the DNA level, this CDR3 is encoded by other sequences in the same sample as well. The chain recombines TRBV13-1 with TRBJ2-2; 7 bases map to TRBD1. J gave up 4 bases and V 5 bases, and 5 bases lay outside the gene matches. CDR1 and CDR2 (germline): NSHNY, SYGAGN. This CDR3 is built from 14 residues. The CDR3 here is CASSPTGVTGQLYF. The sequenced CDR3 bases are TGTGCCAGCAGCCCTACAGGGGTCACCGGG.

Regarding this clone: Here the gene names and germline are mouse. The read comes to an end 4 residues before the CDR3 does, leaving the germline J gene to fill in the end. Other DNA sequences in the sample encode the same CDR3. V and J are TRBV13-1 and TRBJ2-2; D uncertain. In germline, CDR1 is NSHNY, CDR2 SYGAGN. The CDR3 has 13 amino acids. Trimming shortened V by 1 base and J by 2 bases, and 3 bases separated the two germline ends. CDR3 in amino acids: CASSDRNTGQLYF. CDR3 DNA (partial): TGTGCCAGCAGTGATAGGAACACCGGG.

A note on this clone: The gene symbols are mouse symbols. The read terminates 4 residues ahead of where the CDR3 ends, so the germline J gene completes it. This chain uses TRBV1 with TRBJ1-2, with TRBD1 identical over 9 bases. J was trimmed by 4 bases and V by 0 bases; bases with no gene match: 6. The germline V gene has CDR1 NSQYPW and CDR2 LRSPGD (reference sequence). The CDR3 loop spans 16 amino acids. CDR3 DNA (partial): TGCACCTGCAGTGCAGATCAAACAGGGGGCGGCTCC. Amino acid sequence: CTCSADQTGGGS. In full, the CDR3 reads CTCSADQTGGGSDYTF.

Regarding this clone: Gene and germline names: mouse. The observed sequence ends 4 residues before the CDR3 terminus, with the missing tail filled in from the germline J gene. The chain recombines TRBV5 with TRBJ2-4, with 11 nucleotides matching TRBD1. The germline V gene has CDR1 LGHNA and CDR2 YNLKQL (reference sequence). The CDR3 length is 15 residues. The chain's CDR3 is CASSQDGTGGNTLYF. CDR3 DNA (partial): TGTGCCAGCAGCCAAGACGGGACAGGGGGGAAC.

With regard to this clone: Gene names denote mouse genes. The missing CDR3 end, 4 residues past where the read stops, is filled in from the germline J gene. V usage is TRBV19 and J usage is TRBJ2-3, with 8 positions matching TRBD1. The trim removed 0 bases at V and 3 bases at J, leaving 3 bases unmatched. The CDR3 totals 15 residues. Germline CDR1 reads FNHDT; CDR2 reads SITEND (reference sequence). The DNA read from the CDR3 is TGTGCCAGCAGTATAGCTCAGGGGGCAGCAGAA. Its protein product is CASSIAQGAAE. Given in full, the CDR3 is CASSIAQGAAETLYF. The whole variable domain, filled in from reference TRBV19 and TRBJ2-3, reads GGIITQTPKFLIGQEGQKLTLKCQQNFNHDTMYWYRQDSGKGLRLIYYSITENDLQKGDLSEGYDASREKKSSFSLTVTSAQKNEMAVFLCASSIAQGAAETLYFGSGTRLTVL.

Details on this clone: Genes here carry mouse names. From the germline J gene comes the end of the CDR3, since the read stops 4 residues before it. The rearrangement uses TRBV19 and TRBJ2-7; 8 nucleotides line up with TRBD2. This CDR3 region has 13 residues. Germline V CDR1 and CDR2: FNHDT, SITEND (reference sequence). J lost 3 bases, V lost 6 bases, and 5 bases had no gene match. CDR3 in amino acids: CASTPTGVYEQYF. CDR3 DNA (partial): TGTGCCAGCACTCCGACTGGGGTCTAT.

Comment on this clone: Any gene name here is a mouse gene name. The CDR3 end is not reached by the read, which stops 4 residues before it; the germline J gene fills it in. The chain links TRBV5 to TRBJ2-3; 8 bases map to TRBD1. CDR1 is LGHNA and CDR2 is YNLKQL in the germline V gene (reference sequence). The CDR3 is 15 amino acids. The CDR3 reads CASSQDPDRGETLYF. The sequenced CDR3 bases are TGTGCCAGCAGCCAAGATCCAGACAGGGGAGAA.

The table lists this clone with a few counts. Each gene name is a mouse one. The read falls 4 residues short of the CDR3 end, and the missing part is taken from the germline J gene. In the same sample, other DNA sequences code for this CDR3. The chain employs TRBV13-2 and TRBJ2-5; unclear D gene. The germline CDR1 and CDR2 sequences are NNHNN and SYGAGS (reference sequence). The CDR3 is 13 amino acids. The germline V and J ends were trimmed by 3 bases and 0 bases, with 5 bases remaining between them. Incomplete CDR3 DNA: TGTGCCAGCGGTGGACAAAACCAAGAC. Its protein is CASGGQNQD. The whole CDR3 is CASGGQNQDTQYF.

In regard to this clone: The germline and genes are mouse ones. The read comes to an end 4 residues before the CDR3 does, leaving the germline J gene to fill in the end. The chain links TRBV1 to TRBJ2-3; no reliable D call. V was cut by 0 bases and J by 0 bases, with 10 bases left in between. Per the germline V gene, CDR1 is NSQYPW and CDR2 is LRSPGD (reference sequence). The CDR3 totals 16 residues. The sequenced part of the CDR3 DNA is TGCACCTGCAGTGCAGATTACCCAGCTAGTGCAGAA. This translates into CTCSADYPASAE. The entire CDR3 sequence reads CTCSADYPASAETLYF.

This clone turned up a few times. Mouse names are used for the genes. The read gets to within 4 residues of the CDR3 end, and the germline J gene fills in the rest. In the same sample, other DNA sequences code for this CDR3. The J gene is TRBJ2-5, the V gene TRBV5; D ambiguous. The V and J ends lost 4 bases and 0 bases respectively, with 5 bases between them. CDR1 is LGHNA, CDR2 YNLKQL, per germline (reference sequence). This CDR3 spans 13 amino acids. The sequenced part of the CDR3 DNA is TGTGCCAGCAGCCCTCTTAACCAAGAC. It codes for CASSPLNQD. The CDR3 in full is CASSPLNQDTQYF.

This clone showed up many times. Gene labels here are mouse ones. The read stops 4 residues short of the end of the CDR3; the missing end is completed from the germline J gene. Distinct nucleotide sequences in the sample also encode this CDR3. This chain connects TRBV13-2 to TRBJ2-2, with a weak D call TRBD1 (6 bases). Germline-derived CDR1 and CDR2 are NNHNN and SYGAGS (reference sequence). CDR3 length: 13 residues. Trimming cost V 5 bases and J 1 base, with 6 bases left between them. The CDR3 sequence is CASGDRNTGQLYF. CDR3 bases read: TGTGCCAGCGGGGACAGAAACACCGGG.

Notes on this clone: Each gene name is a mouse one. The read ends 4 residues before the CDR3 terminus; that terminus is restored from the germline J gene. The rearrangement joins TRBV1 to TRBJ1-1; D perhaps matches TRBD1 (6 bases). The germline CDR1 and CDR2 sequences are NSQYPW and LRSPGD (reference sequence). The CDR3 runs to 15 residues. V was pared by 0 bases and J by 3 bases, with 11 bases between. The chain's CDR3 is CTCSADSGVDTEVFF. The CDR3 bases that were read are TGCACCTGCAGTGCAGATTCAGGGGTGGACACA.

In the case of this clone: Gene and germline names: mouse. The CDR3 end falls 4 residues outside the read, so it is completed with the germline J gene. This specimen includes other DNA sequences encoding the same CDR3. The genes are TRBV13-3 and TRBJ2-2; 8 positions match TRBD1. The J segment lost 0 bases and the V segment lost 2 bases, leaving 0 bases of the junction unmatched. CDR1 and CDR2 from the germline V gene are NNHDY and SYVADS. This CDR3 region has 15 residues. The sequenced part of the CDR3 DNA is TGTGCCAGCAGTGAGACAGGGGCAAACACCGGG. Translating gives CASSETGANTG. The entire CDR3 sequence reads CASSETGANTGQLYF. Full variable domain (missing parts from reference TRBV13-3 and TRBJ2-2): EAAVTQSPRSKVAVTGGKVTLSCHQTNNHDYMYWYRQDTGHGLRLIHYSYVADSTEKGDIPDGYKASRPSQENFSLILELASLSQTAVYFCASSETGANTGQLYFGEGSKLTVL.

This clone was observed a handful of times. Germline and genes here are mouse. CDR3 in amino acids: CASSPTGGAEQFF. CDR3 DNA (partial): TGTGCCAGCAGTCCGACTGGGGGGGCT. The chain combines TRBV13-3 with TRBJ2-1; TRBD2 matches at 10 bases. Read data end 4 residues before the CDR3 end; the end is taken from the germline J gene. Germline V lookup: CDR1 NNHDY, CDR2 SYVADS. The CDR3 consists of 13 residues.

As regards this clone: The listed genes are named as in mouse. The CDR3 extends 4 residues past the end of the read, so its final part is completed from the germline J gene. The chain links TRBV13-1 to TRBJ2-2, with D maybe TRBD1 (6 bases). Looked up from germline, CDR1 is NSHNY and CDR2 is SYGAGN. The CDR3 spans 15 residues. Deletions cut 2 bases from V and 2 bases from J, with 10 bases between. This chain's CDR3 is CASSENRVNTGQLYF. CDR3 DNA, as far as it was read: TGTGCCAGCAGTGAAAACAGGGTCAACACCGGG.